Below, 9 T cell receptor beta chains from the same sample are listed, as sequenced in a study of spatial heterogeneity in lung cancer. TCRdb reprocessed the 5' RACE reads via MiXCR and lists one record per CDR3 protein. This sample yields 11,000 or so distinct CDR3 sequences, of which roughly 3.5% are seen a single time; 52% belongs to the top ten. Time point defined: sample taken at primary tumor resection. Frozen PBMC, nontumor lung or tumor provided whole RNA, which was sequenced unsorted. The input for sequencing was PBMCs, taken at surgery. The receptor source for this set is a female donor with early-stage non-small cell lung cancer.

This clonotype has at least ten counts. This beta chain is a stray read from a library made for alpha chains; its abundance is not meaningful. The genes are TRBV5-1 and TRBJ1-2; D unclear. V was shortened by 4 bases and J by 4 bases, with 17 bases between the two germline ends. There are 15 residues in the CDR3. Germline assignment: CDR1 SGHRS and CDR2 YFSETQ. This chain's CDR3 is CASSAEIGESYGYTF. For the CDR3, the DNA is TGCGCCAGCAGCGCCGAGATCGGGGAGAGCTATGGCTACACCTTC.

This clonotype was counted at least ten times. A library made for alpha chains picked up this beta chain off target, so its size means little. The chain recombines TRBV5-1 with TRBJ1-4, with 8 bases identical to TRBD1. This CDR3 spans 15 amino acids. Germline V gene lookup returns CDR1 SGHRS and CDR2 YFSETQ. The V segment lost 0 bases and the J segment 5 bases; nucleotides outside the gene matches: 3. The CDR3 reads CASSLDGTGNEKLFF. In DNA form, the CDR3 reads TGCGCCAGCAGCTTGGACGGGACAGGAAATGAAAAACTGTTTTTT.

This clonotype was observed many times. The library was designed around alpha chains, so this beta chain is a stray read whose abundance carries little weight. V and J are TRBV7-2 and TRBJ2-5; 7 bases map to TRBD2. This CDR3 contains 15 residues. CDR1 is SGHTA, CDR2 FQGNSA, per germline. With V trimmed by 4 bases and J by 2 bases, 7 bases remained unmatched. The DNA for the CDR3 is TGTGCCAGCAGCTCAACAGCGGGGCTTCAAGAGACCCAGTACTTC. Translation gives CASSSTAGLQETQYF. Looking up the rest from reference TRBV7-2 and TRBJ2-5 gives the full variable domain: GAGVSQSPSNKVTEKGKDVELRCDPISGHTALYWYRQSLGQGLEFLIYFQGNSAPDKSGLPSDRFSAERTGGSVSTLTIQRTQQEDSAVYLCASSSTAGLQETQYFGPGTRLLVL.

A note on this clonotype: This beta chain lies outside the target of a library built for alpha chains; its clone size means little. The V call is TRBV27, the J call TRBJ1-1; no reliable D call. Germline loops: CDR1 MNHEY, CDR2 SMNVEV (reference sequence). CDR3 size: 14 residues. The V end was cut by 3 bases, the J end by 1 base, with 9 bases between. DNA of the CDR3: TGTGCCAGCAGTTTTCGTACTCAGAACACTGAAGCTTTCTTT. It specifies CASSFRTQNTEAFF.

This clonotype came up many times. Because the library targeted alpha chains, this beta chain is an off-target read whose size means little. This rearrangement joins TRBV28 to TRBJ1-1; possible D gene TRBD1, 5 bases. The CDR3 has 13 residues. The germline CDR1 and CDR2 sequences are MDHEN and SYDVKM. V gave up 6 bases and J gave up 8 bases, with 16 bases separating them. The CDR3 region has the DNA TGTGCCAGCAGGACGACAGCGGGGCAGGAAGCTTTCTTT. Residues: CASRTTAGQEAFF. Full variable domain (remainder filled in from reference TRBV28 and TRBJ1-1): DVKVTQSSRYLVKRTGEKVFLECVQDMDHENMFWYRQDPGLGLRLIYFSYDVKMKEKGDIPEGYSVSREKKERFSLILESASTNQTSMYLCASRTTAGQEAFFGQGTRLTVV.

Ten or more counts support this clonotype. This beta chain is a stray sequence in a library constructed for alpha chains; its clone size is not meaningful. This rearrangement joins TRBV7-2 to TRBJ2-3, with 9 nucleotides matching TRBD2. Trimming took 1 base from V and 6 from J; bases not matched to a gene: 8. Germline loops: CDR1 SGHTA, CDR2 FQGNSA. This CDR3 spans 16 amino acids. The CDR3 bases are TGTGCCAGCAGCTTAGTTGGACTAGCGATGGCGGATACGCAGTATTTT. It translates to CASSLVGLAMADTQYF.

This clonotype was counted many times. This beta chain appears as a stray read in a library generated for alpha chains; its size is not informative. This chain links TRBV18 with TRBJ1-2, with D hard to call. The CDR3 consists of 15 residues. V dropped 4 bases and J dropped 1 base, with 13 bases sitting between them. In germline, CDR1 is KGHSH, CDR2 LQKENI. The CDR3 reads CASSLSVIRNYGYTF. CDR3 nucleotide sequence: TGTGCCAGCTCACTATCAGTGATCCGTAACTATGGCTACACCTTC.

In this sample, this clonotype turned up many times. This beta chain is a stray read from a library made for alpha chains; its abundance is not meaningful. The chain uses TRBV9 and TRBJ1-1; no reliable D call. The V gene's germline CDR1 is SGDLS and CDR2 YYNGEE. Trimming removed 6 bases at V and 0 bases at J, with 15 bases between. The CDR3 sequence is 15 residues long. CDR3 nucleotides: TGTGCCAGCAATCCCCCGGGTACTCTGAACACTGAAGCTTTCTTT. As protein: CASNPPGTLNTEAFF. The full variable domain, with the rest looked up from reference TRBV9 and TRBJ1-1, is DSGVTQTPKHLITATGQRVTLRCSPRSGDLSVYWYQQSLDQGLQFLIQYYNGEERAKGNILERFSAQQFPDLHSELNLSSLELGDSALYFCASNPPGTLNTEAFFGQGTRLTVV.

In its sample, this clonotype was seen many times. This beta chain came through as a stray read in a library set up for alpha chains, and its size says little. The chain combines TRBV20-1 with TRBJ1-6, with TRBD1 matching 7 bases. Trimming at V came to 4 bases and at J to 8 bases, leaving 11 bases not matched to a gene. Germline V gene lookup returns CDR1 DFQATT and CDR2 SNEGSKA (reference sequence). The CDR3 has 15 amino acids. CDR3 loop: CSAIASDRAYSPLHF. In nucleotides, the CDR3 is TGCAGTGCTATCGCATCCGACAGGGCATATTCACCCCTCCACTTT.